This TCR beta chain appears in the sequencing data of a study of PD-1 blockade in classical Hodgkin lymphoma (dated by TCRdb to 2020 to 2021). At the level of the whole study: Nivolumab dosing was 3 mg/kg intravenously every 2 weeks, continuing until either disease progression or unacceptable toxicity. To define a peripheral blood immune signature of response to PD-1 blockade in classical Hodgkin lymphoma, the study combined TCR beta sequencing with CyTOF. Study-wide findings and limitations: Trial patients achieving complete response had baseline diversity similar to newly diagnosed patients, whereas partial responders and progressors had significantly lower diversity. Only a single clinical trial cohort was studied, and what caused the repertoire differences, possibly disease activity or prior therapy, remained undefined. Diversity was lower in patients who began nivolumab less than 1 year after ASCT, so these patients were left out of later analyses to avoid confounding by immune reconstitution. CD4+ but not CD8+ TCR diversity rose significantly by C4D1 (p=0.0027 vs p=0.16), most apparent in complete responders (p=0.02). Newly diagnosed patients were reported to have lower baseline TCR diversity than healthy donors, and relapsed/refractory patients were reported to have lower baseline TCR diversity still.

A remark on this clone: The clone's antigen remains unknown. Base qualities are not provided; no much larger clone lies one nucleotide away.

The Qiagen DNeasy kit was used to extract genomic DNA from unsorted PBMCs and from the negatively selected CD4+ and CD8+ fractions. Amplification of TCR beta CDR3 regions was done by immunoSEQ multiplex PCR with primers that anneal to V and J segments. A synthetic immune receptor repertoire was used to minimize amplification bias, and remaining bias was computationally removed after sequencing. The authors' pipeline ran thus. Custom Python scripts were used to quantify repertoire diversity as the Shannon entropy index. Unsorted, CD4+ and CD8+ repertoires were analyzed separately, except in combined analyses where CD4+ and CD8+ sequences were merged in silico. Clonal expansion was defined as a frequency increase of at least 2-fold after treatment compared with C1D1, and clones undetected at baseline were assigned a pseudocount of 0.5. Clones with 0 or 1 copy at C1D1 were defined as singleton clones, while clones with 2 or more copies were defined as non-singleton clones. Clones expanded in unsorted samples were labelled as CD4+, CD8+ or unknown by matching protein sequences in sorted samples from the same patient. Diversity changes from C1D1 to C4D1 were tested in paired samples using Wilcoxon tests. TCRdb re-hosts the immuneACCESS table, in-frame sequences only. Its copies lack some clones; in the studies checked, an unresolved V gene accounts for under half of them, and the cause for the rest is not known. V and J calls and clone size are copied from that table; D and trimming were computed from the DNA. A total of 28,000 or so clones appear in this sample, roughly 77% of them only once. Around 15% of the sample is held by the ten biggest clonotypes.

The time point label corresponds to: cycle 4 day 1 (C4D1), after more than five weeks of nivolumab. All trial patients had relapsed after autologous stem cell transplantation, with cohorts A, B and C differing in prior brentuximab vedotin exposure. The trial cohort was composed of about 54 patients with relapsed/refractory classical Hodgkin lymphoma, for whom complete response, partial response or progressive disease was recorded as best overall response. Trial patients were treated with single-agent nivolumab in the multi-cohort phase II CheckMate 205 trial. An independent review committee assessed best overall response using the 2007 International Working Group response criteria. PBMCs from the trial were collected at three points: immediately before nivolumab initiation (C1D1), and during therapy at cycle 2 day 1 and cycle 4 day 1. After peripheral blood was drawn into 8 mL Vacutainer Cell Preparation Tubes, PBMCs were isolated by centrifugation and then cryopreserved.

From the germline V gene, CDR1 is SNHLY and CDR2 is FYNNEI. The germline V and J ends show losses of 6 bases and 2 bases respectively, and no gene match explains 5 bases of the junction. The CDR3 numbers 14 residues from cysteine through phenylalanine. The sequence is cut down to CDR3 DNA, 42 bases in frame from base 1. This receptor chain uses TRBV2 and TRBJ2-7; 9 central nucleotides agree with TRBD2. Here the sequenced sample was peripheral blood mononuclear cells (PBMCs), taken before the fourth cycle of nivolumab. The receptor's source is a human donor with classical Hodgkin lymphoma. The DNA sequence follows: TGTGCCAGCAGACAGACTAGCGGACCCTACGAGCAGTACTTC. This yields the protein CASRQTSGPYEQYF.